This record covers a single T cell receptor (beta chain). Enrolled during active infection, Seattle patients were then followed longitudinally. Germline V lookup: CDR1 LGHDT, CDR2 YNNKEL (reference sequence). Trimming shortened V by 1 base and J by 1 base, and 7 bases separated the two germline ends. The CDR3 totals 14 residues. Authors' analysis steps: Estimates of nucleated cell counts were drawn from the amplification of reference gene primers. Clones were sequenced by immunoSEQ multiplex PCR, and TCRdb holds only the in-frame ones, with some missing. V, J and clone size were drawn from that table, and D and trimming were deduced from the DNA. In the table there are about 220,000 clones, roughly 85% of which are singletons. This sample is part of a study of blood T cell repertoires in COVID-19. Study background: Spain, Italy and the United States supplied samples that represented acute and convalescent COVID-19. Sample material is recorded as cDNA or gDNA derived from T cells, B-cell-depleted T cells, or PBMCs.

The specimen was peripheral blood. The source of this sequence is a woman in her 70s with COVID-19, enrolled during active disease. The rearrangement joins TRBV3-1 (or the pseudogene TRBV3-2) to TRBJ1-1, with D hard to call. CDR3 loop: CASSQVNRNTEAFF. In nucleotides, the CDR3 is TGTGCCAGCAGCCAAGTCAACAGGAACACTGAAGCTTTCTTT.